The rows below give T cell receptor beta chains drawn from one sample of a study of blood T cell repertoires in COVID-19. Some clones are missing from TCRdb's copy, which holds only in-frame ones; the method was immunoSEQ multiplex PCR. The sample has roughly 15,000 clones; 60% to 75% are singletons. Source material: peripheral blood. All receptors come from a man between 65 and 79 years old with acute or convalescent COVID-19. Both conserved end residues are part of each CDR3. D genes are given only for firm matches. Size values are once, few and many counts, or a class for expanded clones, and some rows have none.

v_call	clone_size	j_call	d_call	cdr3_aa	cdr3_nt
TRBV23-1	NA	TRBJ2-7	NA	CASSQSKMTGLRLYEQYF	TGCGCCAGCAGTCAATCTAAAATGACAGGCCTACGACTTTACGAGCAGTACTTC
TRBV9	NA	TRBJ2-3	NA	CASSVSLRGVDTQYF	TGTGCCAGCAGCGTATCCCTCCGTGGAGTGGATACGCAGTATTTT
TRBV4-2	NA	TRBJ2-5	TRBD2	CASSQVTREETQYF	TGTGCCAGCAGCCAAGTTACGCGGGAGGAGACCCAGTACTTC
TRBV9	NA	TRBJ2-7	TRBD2	CASSQGSGTPYEQYF	TGTGCCAGCAGCCAAGGGAGCGGGACCCCTTACGAGCAGTACTTC
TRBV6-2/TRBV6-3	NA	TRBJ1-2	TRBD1	CASSQRQGRYGYTF	TGTGCCAGCAGTCAAAGACAGGGCCGCTATGGCTACACCTTC
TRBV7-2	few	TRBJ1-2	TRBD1	CASSSSRDSYGYTF	TGTGCCAGCAGCTCGTCCCGGGACAGTTATGGCTACACCTTC
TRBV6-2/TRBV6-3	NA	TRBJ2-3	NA	CASSYSMGEGADTQYF	TGTGCCAGCAGTTACTCGATGGGAGAGGGAGCAGATACGCAGTATTTT
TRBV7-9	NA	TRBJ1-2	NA	CASSFSGTLEGYTF	TGTGCCAGCAGCTTTTCAGGAACCCTGGAAGGCTACACCTTC
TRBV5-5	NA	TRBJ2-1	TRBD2	CASSLGVAGYNEQFF	TGTGCCAGCAGCTTGGGAGTAGCGGGATACAATGAGCAGTTCTTC
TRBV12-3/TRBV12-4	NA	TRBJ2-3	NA	CASRNREDTQYF	TGTGCCAGCAGGAACAGGGAAGATACGCAGTATTTT
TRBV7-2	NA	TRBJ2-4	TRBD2	CASSLSGTRRNIQYF	TGTGCCAGCAGCTTAAGCGGGACTAGGCGAAACATTCAGTACTTC
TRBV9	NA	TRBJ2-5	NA	CASSDTVGAETQYF	TGTGCCAGCAGTGATACCGTAGGAGCTGAGACCCAGTACTTC
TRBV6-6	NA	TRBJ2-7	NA	CASSYPSKQRSYEQYF	TGTGCCAGCAGTTACCCCTCTAAACAGAGATCCTACGAGCAGTACTTC
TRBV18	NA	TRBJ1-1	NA	CASSPQVGRNTEAFF	TGTGCCAGCTCACCACAGGTGGGGAGAAACACTGAAGCTTTCTTT
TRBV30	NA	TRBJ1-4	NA	CAWSRGYTGEKLFF	TGTGCCTGGAGTAGGGGGTACACCGGGGAAAAACTGTTTTTT
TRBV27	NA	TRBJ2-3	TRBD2	CASGTSGVKFWTDTDTQYF	TGTGCCAGCGGGACTAGCGGGGTTAAATTTTGGACCGACACAGATACGCAGTATTTT
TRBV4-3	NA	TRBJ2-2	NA	CASSQEQSGTQIGELFF	TGCGCCAGCAGCCAAGAACAGAGCGGCACCCAGATCGGGGAGCTGTTTTTT
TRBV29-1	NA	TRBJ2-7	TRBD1	CSVAGQGAGEQYF	TGCAGCGTGGCGGGACAGGGGGCGGGGGAGCAGTACTTC
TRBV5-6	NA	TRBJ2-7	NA	CASSFIDRRPSYEQYF	TGTGCCAGCAGCTTTATCGACAGGCGGCCGTCCTACGAGCAGTACTTC
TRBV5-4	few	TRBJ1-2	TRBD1	CASSDGTGPRYGYTF	TGTGCCAGCAGCGATGGGACAGGGCCCCGCTATGGCTACACCTTC
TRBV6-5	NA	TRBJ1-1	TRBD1	CASSYGQGHTEAFF	TGTGCCAGCAGTTACGGACAGGGGCACACTGAAGCTTTCTTT
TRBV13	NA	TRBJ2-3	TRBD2	CASSWTSGRRNTDTQYF	TGTGCCAGCAGCTGGACTAGCGGGAGGCGGAACACAGATACGCAGTATTTT
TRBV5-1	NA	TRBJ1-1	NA	CASSLARGRTEAFF	TGCGCCAGCAGCTTGGCACGGGGGAGAACTGAAGCTTTCTTT
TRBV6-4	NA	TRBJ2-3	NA	CASSERRGDTQYF	TGTGCCAGCAGTGAACGGAGGGGAGATACGCAGTATTTT
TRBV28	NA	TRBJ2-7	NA	CASSMLVVPYEQYF	TGTGCCAGCAGTATGTTAGTTGTCCCGTACGAGCAGTACTTC
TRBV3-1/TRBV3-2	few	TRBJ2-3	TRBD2	CASSQLPAGVTDTQYF	TGTGCCAGCAGCCAACTCCCGGCGGGAGTCACAGATACGCAGTATTTT
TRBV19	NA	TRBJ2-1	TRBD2	CARITSGTADEQFF	TGTGCCAGAATAACTAGCGGCACCGCTGATGAGCAGTTCTTC
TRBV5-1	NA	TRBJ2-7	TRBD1	CASNQGDRRGEQYF	TGCGCCAGCAATCAAGGGGACAGGAGGGGCGAGCAGTACTTC
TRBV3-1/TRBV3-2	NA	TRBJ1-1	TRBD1	CASSQTGGVTEAFF	TGTGCCAGCAGCCAAACAGGGGGCGTAACTGAAGCTTTCTTT
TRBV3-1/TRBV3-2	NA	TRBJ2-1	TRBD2	CASSPREGGENEQFF	TGTGCCAGCAGCCCTCGGGAGGGAGGGGAGAATGAGCAGTTCTTC
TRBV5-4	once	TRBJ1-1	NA	CASRDGVRTEAFF	TGTGCCAGCAGAGACGGGGTGAGGACTGAAGCTTTCTTT
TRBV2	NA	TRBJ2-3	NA	CASTKQGTSADTQYF	TGTGCCAGCACCAAACAGGGGACTTCGGCAGATACGCAGTATTTT
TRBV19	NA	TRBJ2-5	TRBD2	CASSIDLSGLAQETQYF	TGTGCCAGTAGTATAGATCTATCGGGACTAGCGCAAGAGACCCAGTACTTC
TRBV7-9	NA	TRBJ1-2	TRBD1	CASSKPGGQGAYGYTF	TGTGCCAGCAGCAAACCCGGGGGGCAGGGGGCCTATGGCTACACCTTC
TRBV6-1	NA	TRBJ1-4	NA	CASSEEAGAPEKLFF	TGTGCCAGCAGTGAAGAAGCAGGGGCACCTGAAAAACTGTTTTTT
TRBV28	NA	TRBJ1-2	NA	CASSFRTTYGYTF	TGTGCCAGCAGTTTTAGGACAACCTATGGCTACACCTTC
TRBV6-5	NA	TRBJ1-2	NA	CASSYDRIKGGYTF	TGTGCCAGCAGTTACGACAGGATAAAGGGTGGCTACACCTTC
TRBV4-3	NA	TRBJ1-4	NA	CASSQGTEVYEKLFF	TGCGCCAGCAGCCAAGGGACAGAGGTTTATGAAAAACTGTTTTTT
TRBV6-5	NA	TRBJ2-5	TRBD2	CASSYSGGGQETQYF	TGTGCCAGCAGTTACTCGGGGGGGGGCCAAGAGACCCAGTACTTC
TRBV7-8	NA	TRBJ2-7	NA	CASSWGRLSYEQYF	TGTGCCAGCAGCTGGGGGCGACTGAGCTACGAGCAGTACTTC
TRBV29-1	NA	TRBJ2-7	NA	CSVEEGALSYEQYF	TGCAGCGTTGAAGAAGGGGCCCTCTCCTACGAGCAGTACTTC